These T cell receptor beta chains were read from a single sample in a study of Graves' ophthalmopathy and Graves' hyperthyroidism. Using its own MiXCR run on the multiplex PCR reads, TCRdb lists one record per CDR3 protein. This table has over 450,000 distinct CDR3 sequences, roughly 14% appearing once. The material sequenced was blood. These receptors came from a woman aged 25 to 39 with Graves' ophthalmopathy. Both conserved end residues are trimmed from each CDR3.

j_call v_call cdr3_aa
TRBJ1-1 TRBV6-5 ASSYGEYRANTEAF
TRBJ2-5 TRBV3-1 ASSHTRVDRAQETQY
TRBJ2-7 TRBV27 ASSLTGINEQY
TRBJ2-4 TRBV5-1 ASSPQAKNIQY
TRBJ1-2 TRBV24-1 ATSASTPLRSGYT
TRBJ1-5 TRBV20-1 SAEGQSNQPQH
TRBJ2-5 TRBV6-1 ASSDPPDRNQETQY
TRBJ1-1 TRBV28 ASSFKSKDRNSNTEAF
TRBJ2-7 TRBV12-3/TRBV12-4 ASSLNPGYSYEQY
TRBJ2-2 TRBV24-1 ATSGLAGNTGELF
TRBJ2-5 TRBV12-3/TRBV12-4 ASSLGRQETQY
TRBJ2-5 TRBV3-1 ASSQLNLAEGETQY
TRBJ1-1 TRBV2 ASSEAQGSNTEAF
TRBJ1-5 TRBV24-1 ATSPRQGNQPQH
TRBJ1-1 TRBV19 ASTTGWTEAF
TRBJ2-7 TRBV27 ASSFSGVGYEQY
TRBJ1-6 TRBV9 ASSGRGSRNSPLH
TRBJ2-2 TRBV4-1 ASRPIAGGPPGTGELF
TRBJ2-5 TRBV30 AWRGSLETQY
TRBJ2-2 TRBV5-6 ASSSRENTGELF
TRBJ2-5 TRBV6-2/TRBV6-3 ASSYLPSGGQETQY
TRBJ2-5 TRBV12-3/TRBV12-4 ASSSGMAKETQY
TRBJ1-1 TRBV4-1 ASSRGGSIRVNTEAF
TRBJ2-7 TRBV5-6 ASSLEDRAYEQY
TRBJ2-7 TRBV19 ASSMEAATPSREQY
TRBJ1-2 TRBV7-2 ASSQGQQNYGYT
TRBJ2-7 TRBV2 ASSGDEQY
TRBJ2-7 TRBV10-3 AISDLYGQY
TRBJ1-1 TRBV3-1 ASHSGRMNTEAF
TRBJ1-1 TRBV30 AWSEGGLNTEAF
TRBJ1-5 TRBV6-1 ASSRGQGARVGQPQH